This entry lists 24 T cell receptor beta chains sequenced from one sample in a study of regulatory and conventional T cells in RAG deficiency. Repertoires were generated with immunoSEQ multiplex PCR, while TCRdb's copy carries only in-frame clones and drops some. The sample records tens of thousands of clones, 85% to 95% being singletons. Genomic DNA came from blood regulatory T cells gated CD4+ CD25-high CD127-low. These same data were also listed under a study on regulatory T cells. That paper adds: Amplification used 52 TRBV primers and 13 TRBJ primers.

The sequenced sample consisted of Tregs sorted from blood. These receptors all come from a human donor in good health.

The chain couples TRBV9 to TRBJ1-2; D unclear. Germline CDR1 is SGDLS and CDR2 is YYNGEE. The length of the CDR3 is 11 residues. With 8 bases removed from V and 2 bases from J, the gap between germline ends came to 7 bases. CDR3: CASRLNYGYTF. The CDR3 coding sequence is TGTGCCAGTCGGCTGAACTATGGCTACACCTTC.

CDR3 residues: CASSFLATGGSLGNQPQHF. As DNA, the CDR3 is TGTGCCAGCAGCTTTCTAGCGACAGGGGGCTCCCTGGGCAATCAGCCCCAGCATTTT. The rearrangement links TRBV7-2 to TRBJ1-5; 10 nucleotides match TRBD1. The V gene's germline CDR1 is SGHTA and CDR2 FQGNSA. Trimming cost V 3 bases and J 2 bases; bases outside gene matches: 13. The CDR3 runs to 19 residues.

This clone was seen a handful of times. The gene calls are TRBV11-1 and TRBJ1-6, with 8 bases lining up with TRBD1. Losses at the gene ends were 5 bases for V and 11 bases for J; bases not matched to a gene: 11. CDR1 SGHAT and CDR2 FQDESV come from the germline V gene (reference sequence). CDR3 length equals 15 residues. CDR3 coding DNA: TGTGCCAGCAGCCAATCGGACAGGGACGGGGCACCCCTCCACTTT. It specifies CASSQSDRDGAPLHF.

This sequence joins TRBV6-5 and TRBJ1-3; 7 nucleotides agree with TRBD1. From germline, CDR1 is MNHEY and CDR2 SVGAGI. V shed 6 bases and J 2 bases; nucleotides not matched to a gene: 4. The CDR3 contains 14 residues. CDR3 nucleotides: TGTGCCAGCAGACCCCAGGGGGCTGGAAACACCATATATTTT. This codes for CASRPQGAGNTIYF.

The gene calls are TRBV5-8 and TRBJ2-5, with 10 bases lining up with TRBD2. The J segment lost 2 bases and the V segment lost 4 bases, leaving 2 bases of the junction unmatched. CDR1 is SGHTS, CDR2 YDEGEE, per germline. This CDR3 has 14 amino acids. The CDR3 loop reads CASSAGLAQETQYF. CDR3 coding DNA: TGTGCCAGCAGCGCGGGACTAGCGCAAGAGACCCAGTACTTC.

This clone was seen once. V and J are TRBV7-8 and TRBJ1-2; the D is unclear. The CDR3 consists of 13 residues. The V gene lost 0 bases and the J gene lost 0 bases, with 2 bases spanning the gap. Germline V gene sequence: CDR1 SGHVS, CDR2 FQNEAQ. The CDR3 DNA reads TGTGCCAGCAGCTTAGCGGCTAACTATGGCTACACCTTC. This encodes CASSLAANYGYTF.

This chain uses TRBV6-5 with TRBJ2-7; 8 bases fit TRBD1. V dropped 6 bases and J dropped 3; count of bases not matched to a gene: 4. The germline CDR1 and CDR2 sequences are MNHEY and SVGAGI. The length of the CDR3 is 13 residues. CDR3 sequence (DNA): TGTGCCAGCAGGCGAGACAGGGGCTACGAGCAGTACTTC. It yields the protein CASRRDRGYEQYF.

The V gene is TRBV2, the J gene TRBJ2-3; D might be TRBD1 (6 bases). Germline V lookup: CDR1 SNHLY, CDR2 FYNNEI. V was trimmed by 3 bases and J by 1 base, leaving 14 bases between them. The CDR3 is 16 residues long. The CDR3 region has the DNA TGTGCCAGCAGTGATCGGGGCAGGGGAGGCACAGATACGCAGTATTTT. Translation gives CASSDRGRGGTDTQYF.

The chain employs TRBV5-4 and TRBJ2-3, with D tentatively TRBD1 or TRBD2 (5 bases each). This CDR3 has 15 amino acids. Germline V CDR1 and CDR2: SGHNT, YYREEE (reference sequence). V lost 3 bases and J 0 bases, leaving 11 bases between the germline ends. In nucleotides, the CDR3 is TGTGCCAGCAGCTATCAGGGAGATAGCACAGATACGCAGTATTTT. Its translation: CASSYQGDSTDTQYF.

This rearrangement joins TRBV19 to TRBJ2-2; TRBD1 matches 7 bases. Unmatched junction bases numbered 10, after V lost 5 bases and J lost 4 bases. CDR1 is LNHDA, CDR2 SQIVND, per germline (reference sequence). The CDR3 has 16 residues. CDR3 sequence: CASSGVDRAGTGELFF. The DNA of the CDR3 is TGTGCCAGTAGTGGGGTCGACAGGGCGGGCACCGGGGAGCTGTTTTTT.

The chain carries TRBV5-1 and TRBJ2-5, with a tentative D call TRBD1 (6 bases). The V gene's germline CDR1 is SGHRS and CDR2 YFSETQ. There are 17 residues in the CDR3. V was shortened by 0 bases and J by 0 bases, with 15 bases between the two germline ends. The CDR3 reads CASSLAGRGLYQETQYF. The CDR3 DNA is TGCGCCAGCAGCTTGGCCGGCAGGGGTTTGTACCAAGAGACCCAGTACTTC.

J is TRBJ2-5 and V is TRBV19, with D perhaps matching TRBD1 (6 bases). CDR1 LNHDA and CDR2 SQIVND come from the germline V gene (reference sequence). The CDR3 length is 15 residues. V lost 5 bases to trimming and J lost 5 bases, with 18 bases between them. CDR3 coding DNA: TGTGCCAGTAGTCCCAGGACAGTTCGGTCGGAGACCCAGTACTTC. Residues: CASSPRTVRSETQYF.

The V and J genes are TRBV7-2 and TRBJ2-5; D unclear. Germline values: CDR1 SGHTA, CDR2 FQGNSA. CDR3 size: 14 residues. V lost 4 bases and J 8 bases, leaving 17 bases between the germline ends. This chain's CDR3 is CASSSSTNIRTQYF. The CDR3 bases are TGTGCCAGCAGCTCCTCCACTAATATCCGTACCCAGTACTTC.

The CDR3 is CASMKGGDRSGNTIYF. The CDR3 DNA reads as TGTGCCAGCATGAAAGGGGGGGACCGCTCTGGAAACACCATATATTTT. This chain connects TRBV21-1 to TRBJ1-3. TRBV21-1 is an annotated pseudogene. CDR3 size: 16 residues.

The CDR3 coding sequence is TGTGCCAGCAGTTTATCGTGGACAGGGCCAAATTCACCCCTCCACTTT. Amino acid sequence: CASSLSWTGPNSPLHF. The rearrangement joins TRBV27 to TRBJ1-6; 8 bases are shared with TRBD1. With 0 bases clipped from V and 7 bases from J, the junction kept 5 bases outside the gene matches. From germline, CDR1 is MNHEY and CDR2 SMNVEV (reference sequence). The CDR3 runs 16 residues.

The CDR3 DNA is TGTGCCATCAGCACCGGGACTGACGAGCAGTACTTC. Its translation: CAISTGTDEQYF. This chain uses TRBV10-3 with TRBJ2-7; maybe TRBD2 (6 bases). V lost 6 bases and J lost 5, with 11 bases in between. Germline V gene data show CDR1 as ENHRY and CDR2 as SYGVKD. This CDR3 comprises 12 residues.

The gene calls are TRBV5-4 and TRBJ1-4, with D possibly being TRBD1 (5 bases). The ends were cut back, 0 bases at V and 9 bases at J, with 12 bases in the middle. This CDR3 spans 14 amino acids. Germline loops: CDR1 SGHNT, CDR2 YYREEE (reference sequence). Here the CDR3 DNA reads TGTGCCAGCAGCTTGGACCGGGGGGGAAAAAAACTGTTTTTT. Translating gives CASSLDRGGKKLFF. The full variable domain, with the rest looked up from reference TRBV5-4 and TRBJ1-4, is ETGVTQSPTHLIKTRGQQVTLRCSSQSGHNTVSWYQQALGQGPQFIFQYYREEENGRGNFPPRFSGLQFPNYSSELNVNALELDDSALYLCASSLDRGGKKLFFGSGTQLSVL.

The J gene is TRBJ1-2, the V gene TRBV5-4; D uncertain. Per the germline V gene, CDR1 is SGHNT and CDR2 is YYREEE (reference sequence). The germline V and J ends were trimmed by 0 bases and 8 bases, with 8 bases remaining between them. CDR3 size: 12 residues. The CDR3: CASSLVTGGYTF. The DNA for the CDR3 is TGTGCCAGCAGCTTGGTCACGGGAGGCTACACCTTC.

V usage is TRBV28 and J usage is TRBJ2-1, with TRBD2 identical over 9 bases. The CDR3 spans 16 residues. Germline V gene sequence: CDR1 MDHEN, CDR2 SYDVKM. V trimming: 2 bases; J trimming: 8 bases; junction bases outside the gene matches: 10. CDR3 bases: TGTGCCAGCAGTTTACTAGCGGGGATCAATGTCGATGAGCAGTTCTTC. Its protein is CASSLLAGINVDEQFF.

This clone was observed a single time. The DNA for the CDR3 is TGTGCCAGCAGGGACAGGGAGATGACCGGGGAGCTGTTTTTT. It codes for CASRDREMTGELFF. The chain has TRBV2 and TRBJ2-2; TRBD1 matches at 8 bases. After removal of 6 bases from V and 5 bases from J, the junction contained 5 bases not matched to a gene. This CDR3 contains 14 residues. Germline V lookup: CDR1 SNHLY, CDR2 FYNNEI.

The chain employs TRBV20-1 and TRBJ1-2; no definite D call. V lost 6 bases and J lost 4, with 9 bases in between. The CDR3 totals 11 residues. The V gene's germline CDR1 is DFQATT and CDR2 SNEGSKA (reference sequence). The CDR3 coding sequence is TGCAGTGCCCGGGTGGGCTATGGCTACACCTTC. It encodes CSARVGYGYTF.

The DNA of the CDR3 is TGTGCCAGCAGCGTTTCGATTCAGGGCGGGGGGAAGTACAATGAGCAGTTCTTC. Residues: CASSVSIQGGGKYNEQFF. The chain has TRBV9 and TRBJ2-1; 8 positions match TRBD2. V lost 2 bases to trimming and J lost 4 bases; unmatched junction nucleotides: 14. The CDR3 totals 18 residues. Looked up from germline, CDR1 is SGDLS and CDR2 is YYNGEE.

This clone was seen only a few times. Distinct nucleotide sequences in the sample also encode this CDR3. J is TRBJ1-2 and V is TRBV28, with unresolved D. The V gene's germline CDR1 is MDHEN and CDR2 SYDVKM. The V end was cut by 1 base, the J end by 8 bases, with 5 bases between. The CDR3 is made up of 11 amino acids. CDR3 residues: CASSLSRGYTF. In nucleotides, the CDR3 is TGTGCCAGCAGTTTATCTAGGGGCTACACCTTC.

This chain uses TRBV18 with TRBJ1-5; unclear D gene. Trimming removed 6 bases from V and 3 bases from J, with 15 bases in between. The V gene's germline CDR1 is KGHSH and CDR2 LQKENI. This CDR3 has 15 amino acids. The chain's CDR3 is CASSPGGGPNQPQHF. The CDR3 DNA follows: TGTGCCAGCTCCCCGGGTGGAGGACCCAATCAGCCCCAGCATTTT.